Listed below are T cell receptor beta chains from one sample, sequenced in a study of T cell repertoires in cytomegalovirus infection. One entry per CDR3 protein, called by TCRdb with MiXCR from the reads. The sample comprises about 180,000 distinct CDR3 sequences, around an eighth of which are singletons, and over 25% rests with the top ten. Sequencing was done on a sample of PBMCs. These receptors were obtained from a human donor in good health (CMV status not recorded). Some clones in this sample may be carry-over from other donors' samples. The CDR3 runs from the conserved cysteine through the conserved F or W. D genes are given only for firm matches. Only some rows state a clone size, as once, few, many or a class for expanded clones.

DNA: TGTGCCAGCTCATCGACTGAGTGGGCAGGAAGGTCGGAACTGTTTTTT
CDR3: CASSSTEWAGRSELFF
J: TRBJ1-4
D: NA
size: NA
V: TRBV18

DNA: TGCAGCGTTGACGCCTGGGGAGCGGGAGTTACGAGGGGGACCCAGTACTTC
CDR3: CSVDAWGAGVTRGTQYF
J: TRBJ2-5
D: TRBD2
size: few
V: TRBV29-1

DNA: TGTGCCAGCAGTTTTAAGCGGGCAGGGAATTCACCCCTCCACTTT
CDR3: CASSFKRAGNSPLHF
J: TRBJ1-6
D: NA
size: NA
V: TRBV28

DNA: TGTGCCAGCAGCTTAAGGCAGGCTGAGCAGTTCTTC
CDR3: CASSLRQAEQFF
J: TRBJ2-1
D: NA
size: NA
V: TRBV11-1

DNA: TGTGCCAGCAGTTTATGGGCTAGCGGGGGCCTTTCGGTGTTCTTC
CDR3: CASSLWASGGLSVFF
J: TRBJ2-1
D: TRBD2
size: NA
V: TRBV12-3/TRBV12-4

DNA: TGTGCCAGCAGTCGGGACAGTAAGGAAAAACTGTTTTTT
CDR3: CASSRDSKEKLFF
J: TRBJ1-4
D: TRBD1
size: few
V: TRBV25-1

DNA: TGTGCCAGCAGCCCCCCCCACGGCACTGAAGCTTTCTTT
CDR3: CASSPPHGTEAFF
J: TRBJ1-1
D: NA
size: many
V: TRBV7-2

DNA: TGTGCCAGCGGGACGACCGGGGGGCTGTTTTTT
CDR3: CASGTTGGLFF
J: TRBJ2-2
D: NA
size: NA
V: TRBV6-5

DNA: TGCAGCGTTCTATCGCTAGCGGGAGGACCGAACACCGGGGAGCTGTTTTTT
CDR3: CSVLSLAGGPNTGELFF
J: TRBJ2-2
D: TRBD2
size: NA
V: TRBV29-1

DNA: TGTGCCAGCAGTGAATCGGTCCTGAACTATGGCTACACCTTC
CDR3: CASSESVLNYGYTF
J: TRBJ1-2
D: NA
size: NA
V: TRBV25-1

DNA: TGTGCCAGCAGTCGACACGGGAGGCCCTCCTACAATGAGCAGTTCTTC
CDR3: CASSRHGRPSYNEQFF
J: TRBJ2-1
D: TRBD2
size: many
V: TRBV12-3/TRBV12-4

DNA: TGTGCCAGCAGTGAAGAAGGGGGGAACACTGAAGCTTTCTTT
CDR3: CASSEEGGNTEAFF
J: TRBJ1-1
D: NA
size: few
V: TRBV6-4

DNA: TGTGCCAGCAGTCGACAGGATAGCAATCAGCCCCAGCATTTT
CDR3: CASSRQDSNQPQHF
J: TRBJ1-5
D: NA
size: many
V: TRBV6-1

DNA: TGTGCCTGGAGTGTTACAGTGGGAGCCATCAATGAGCAGTTCTTC
CDR3: CAWSVTVGAINEQFF
J: TRBJ2-1
D: NA
size: NA
V: TRBV30

DNA: TGTGCCAGCAGCACTCCCGGCAGTAAGAACACTGAAGCTTTCTTT
CDR3: CASSTPGSKNTEAFF
J: TRBJ1-1
D: NA
size: few
V: TRBV14

DNA: TGTGCCAGCAGTTCTTCAGCACAGGGGGCTTTCGTCGGCGAGCAGTACTTC
CDR3: CASSSSAQGAFVGEQYF
J: TRBJ2-7
D: TRBD1
size: many
V: TRBV28

DNA: TGTGCCAGCAGCTGGGCCGGGGGAGCGGGGTACTACAATGAGCAGTTCTTC
CDR3: CASSWAGGAGYYNEQFF
J: TRBJ2-1
D: TRBD2
size: NA
V: TRBV5-4

DNA: TGCGCCAGCAGCTTGCGAGGACTAGAGTCGAATGAGCAGTTCTTC
CDR3: CASSLRGLESNEQFF
J: TRBJ2-1
D: TRBD2
size: few
V: TRBV5-1

DNA: TGTGCCAGCAGCTTAGACAGGGCCTATGGCTACACCTTC
CDR3: CASSLDRAYGYTF
J: TRBJ1-2
D: NA
size: many
V: TRBV11-2

DNA: TGTGCCAGCAGCTTAACGGCATATAGCAATCAGCCCCAGCATTTT
CDR3: CASSLTAYSNQPQHF
J: TRBJ1-5
D: NA
size: many
V: TRBV7-2

DNA: TGTGCCAGTAGTATAGGCGTCCGCAATGAGCAGTTCTTC
CDR3: CASSIGVRNEQFF
J: TRBJ2-1
D: NA
size: NA
V: TRBV19

DNA: TGTGCCAGCAGCTTAGTCAGGTCGGGAAACACCATATATTTT
CDR3: CASSLVRSGNTIYF
J: TRBJ1-3
D: NA
size: many
V: TRBV7-8

DNA: TGTGCCAGCAGCGCGGACACGAGCTCCTACGAGCAGTACTTC
CDR3: CASSADTSSYEQYF
J: TRBJ2-7
D: NA
size: NA
V: TRBV7-9

DNA: TGCGCCAGCAGATTGACAGGGGGCGCAGAGACCCAGTACTTC
CDR3: CASRLTGGAETQYF
J: TRBJ2-5
D: TRBD1
size: few
V: TRBV5-1

DNA: TGTGCCAGCAGGCCTTTTGAGGGTGGTGAAGCTTCCTTT
CDR3: CASRPFEGGEASF
J: TRBJ1-1
D: NA
size: NA
V: TRBV12-3/TRBV12-4

DNA: TGTGCCAGCAGTTTGAGCGGGGAGATTTCAGAGCAGTACTTC
CDR3: CASSLSGEISEQYF
J: TRBJ2-7
D: TRBD2
size: NA
V: TRBV6-2/TRBV6-3

DNA: TGTGCCACCAGTCCAGATTATAGCAATCAGCCCCAGCATTTT
CDR3: CATSPDYSNQPQHF
J: TRBJ1-5
D: NA
size: NA
V: TRBV24-1

DNA: TGCGCCAGCAGCCAAGCGACTAGTCGTTACGAGCAGTTCTTC
CDR3: CASSQATSRYEQFF
J: TRBJ2-1
D: NA
size: medium-sized
V: TRBV4-1

DNA: TGCAGCGTTGAGTCAGGGCCCGACACTGAAGCTTTCTTT
CDR3: CSVESGPDTEAFF
J: TRBJ1-1
D: NA
size: NA
V: TRBV29-1

DNA: TGTGCCAGCAGCTTACGGACGCTGCCCAATGAGCAGTTCTTC
CDR3: CASSLRTLPNEQFF
J: TRBJ2-1
D: NA
size: few
V: TRBV7-3

DNA: TGTGCCAGCAGCTTAGCATCGTACGTGCAGTACTTC
CDR3: CASSLASYVQYF
J: TRBJ2-7
D: NA
size: NA
V: TRBV7-9

DNA: TGTGCCAGCAGCCTGACAGCAAGCGGATCACCCCTCCACTTT
CDR3: CASSLTASGSPLHF
J: TRBJ1-6
D: NA
size: many
V: TRBV28

DNA: TGTGCCAGCAGCTTACAGGGGCTAAGCTCACCCCTCCACTTT
CDR3: CASSLQGLSSPLHF
J: TRBJ1-6
D: NA
size: many
V: TRBV7-2

DNA: TGTGCCAGCCTGGGCGGCTCTGGAAACACCATATATTTT
CDR3: CASLGGSGNTIYF
J: TRBJ1-3
D: NA
size: many
V: TRBV2

DNA: TGTGCCAGCAGAGGTAGCGGAGAAGAGACCCAGTACTTC
CDR3: CASRGSGEETQYF
J: TRBJ2-5
D: NA
size: NA
V: TRBV6-2/TRBV6-3